The clone carrying this T cell receptor beta chain was recorded once. What it binds is not known. The data originate from a study of shared clonotypes between healthy human individuals. Study results and limitations: Generation probabilities were higher for clonotypes shared across all four sorted-subset donors than for unshared ones.

Germline loops: CDR1 DFQATT, CDR2 SNEGSKA (reference sequence). Trimming removed 3 bases from V and 5 bases from J, with 8 bases in between. The CDR3 loop spans 11 amino acids. Samples underwent the assay at deep level. Sequencing used immunoSEQ multiplex PCR; TCRdb keeps in-frame clones, though not all of them. This table has 1.4 million or so clones, approximately 98.5% appearing once. Sequencing input: naive CD4+ T cells sorted from blood. Noted subset: CD45RA+ positively selected. This sequence joins TRBV20-1 and TRBJ2-7, with a tentative D call TRBD2 (5 bases). The sequence was obtained from a man aged 25 to 40 in good health. In DNA, the CDR3 is TGCAGTGCTAGGTCCGGGAACGAGCAGTACTTC. This translates into CSARSGNEQYF.